A single sample gave rise to the 21 T cell receptor beta chains below, sequenced in a study of regulatory T cells in long-lasting Graves disease. Time point denoted: newly diagnosed GD, antithyroid drugs for less than 3 months. Following extraction of RNA from PBMCs, that RNA was used to make the TCR library. Relying on iRepertoire HTBI primers and Arm-PCR of CDR3 regions, the team built TCR beta libraries. MiXCR, run by TCRdb on the multiplex PCR reads, gives a single entry per CDR3 protein. The data contain around 480,000 distinct CDR3 sequences, roughly 16% of them singletons. The sample was also reused in another study, on T cells in Graves' hyperthyroidism and ophthalmopathy.

This specimen was peripheral blood mononuclear cells (PBMCs), taken at new diagnosis, from a patient treated with antithyroid drugs. These receptors were taken from a middle-aged woman with Graves disease.

The chain has TRBV6-9 and TRBJ2-5, with D unresolved. CDR1 is MNHGY, CDR2 SVAAGI, per germline. The CDR3 totals 13 residues. V lost 3 bases, J lost 5 bases, and 10 bases lay in between. The CDR3 reads CASSYSLVETQYF. DNA of the CDR3: TGTGCCAGCAGTTACTCCCTAGTGGAGACCCAGTACTTC.

In this sample, this clonotype turned up many times. The chain uses TRBV4-2 and TRBJ2-2, with D possibly matching TRBD2 (5 bases). V was pared by 2 bases and J by 5 bases, with 6 bases between. Germline lookup yields CDR1 LGHNA and CDR2 YNFKEQ. The CDR3 is made up of 13 amino acids. CDR3 residues: CASSQRDTGELFF. In DNA, the CDR3 is TGTGCCAGCAGCCAACGGGATACCGGGGAGCTGTTTTTT.

Ten or more counts support this clonotype. The chain employs TRBV12-3 or TRBV12-4 and TRBJ1-2; no firm D call. The V gene lost 6 bases and the J gene lost 6 bases, with 11 bases spanning the gap. This CDR3 has 12 amino acids. CDR3 nucleotide sequence: TGTGCCAGCAGCTTCGGACCCAATGGCTACACCTTC. Amino acids: CASSFGPNGYTF.

This clonotype was counted once. This could be a read error, since a much larger clone is one nucleotide away. V is TRBV6-2 or TRBV6-3 and J is TRBJ2-5; 7 positions agree with TRBD2. The CDR3 has 14 amino acids. Unmatched junction bases numbered 15, after V lost 6 bases and J lost 11 bases. CDR1 MNHEY and CDR2 SVGEGT come from the germline V gene. DNA of the CDR3: TGTGCCAGCAGGGCAGCGGGGTCTTACAATGAGCAGTACTTC. Translating it yields CASRAAGSYNEQYF.

This clonotype was observed many times. The chain combines TRBV7-2 with TRBJ1-2, with D possibly being TRBD1 (5 bases). V lost 5 bases and J lost 4, with 11 bases in between. CDR1 is SGHTA and CDR2 is FQGNSA in the germline V gene. The CDR3 loop spans 13 amino acids. The CDR3 sequence: CASSPGTRYGYTF. As DNA, the CDR3 is TGTGCCAGCAGCCCCGGGACCCGCTATGGCTACACCTTC.

This chain uses TRBV28 with TRBJ2-2; tentatively, D is TRBD1 or TRBD2 (6 bases each). Trimming shortened V by 4 bases and J by 4 bases, and 16 bases separated the two germline ends. CDR3 length: 16 amino acids. CDR1 is MDHEN, CDR2 SYDVKM, per germline. CDR3 nucleotide sequence: TGTGCCAGCAGTTCCCCCCAGGGGAGGATCACCGGGGAGCTGTTTTTT. Residues: CASSSPQGRITGELFF.

This clonotype showed up just a few times. CDR3 residues: CASTFSGANVLTF. CDR3 bases: TGTGCCAGCACCTTCTCTGGGGCCAACGTCCTGACTTTC. The chain carries TRBV11-2 and TRBJ2-6; unclear D gene. This CDR3 has 13 amino acids. The V end was cut by 7 bases, the J end by 0 bases, with 4 bases between. CDR1 and CDR2 (germline): SGHAT, FQNNGV.

This clonotype was picked up a small number of times. This chain links TRBV5-1 with TRBJ1-1; tentatively, D is TRBD1 (5 bases). Germline assignment: CDR1 SGHRS and CDR2 YFSETQ. This CDR3 contains 15 residues. V lost 0 bases, J lost 4 bases, and 13 bases lay in between. In DNA form, the CDR3 reads TGCGCCAGCAGCTTGGGGGGGGGGACGGTCACTGAAGCTTTCTTT. As protein: CASSLGGGTVTEAFF.

This clonotype has a count of ten or more. This sequence joins TRBV12-3 or TRBV12-4 and TRBJ1-1, with TRBD1 as a possible D gene (6 bases). Trimming stripped 6 bases from V and 2 bases from J, with 13 bases between. This CDR3 is built from 14 residues. The CDR3 spells CASSGGTPNTEAFF. Here the CDR3 DNA reads TGTGCCAGCAGCGGTGGGACACCAAACACTGAAGCTTTCTTT.

This clonotype was counted many times. The chain has TRBV12-3 or TRBV12-4 and TRBJ1-4; 8 bases fit TRBD1. The CDR3 runs to 16 residues. The junction had 4 bases not matched to a gene; V was cut back by 3 bases and J by 1 base. Written as DNA, the CDR3 is TGTGCCAGCAGTTTGGCTGACAGGGGAACTAATGAAAAACTGTTTTTT. Protein product: CASSLADRGTNEKLFF.

This clonotype was detected ten times or more. The chain joins TRBV7-2 to TRBJ2-3; no definite D call. Looked up from germline, CDR1 is SGHTA and CDR2 is FQGNSA. The CDR3 totals 13 residues. Trimming pared 5 bases from V and 2 bases from J, leaving 8 bases between. CDR3 sequence: CASSLPNTDTQYF. The CDR3 coding sequence is TGTGCCAGCAGCCTGCCGAACACAGATACGCAGTATTTT.

This clonotype has at least ten counts. The chain combines TRBV2 with TRBJ1-5; TRBD1 agrees at 9 bases. Germline CDR1 is SNHLY and CDR2 is FYNNEI. V was pared by 7 bases and J by 5 bases, with 3 bases of the junction left unmatched. The CDR3 contains 13 residues. CDR3 region: CASKQGADQPQHF. The CDR3 nucleotides read TGTGCCAGCAAACAGGGGGCCGATCAGCCCCAGCATTTT.

This clonotype was seen at least ten times. The chain combines TRBV12-3 or TRBV12-4 with TRBJ1-5, with D possibly matching TRBD1 (6 bases). The CDR3 contains 14 residues. V was pared by 5 bases and J by 9 bases, with 17 bases between. The CDR3 nucleotides are TGTGCCAGCAGTCTCGGCGGTATCAGGGGGCCCCAGCATTTT. Residues: CASSLGGIRGPQHF.

The rearrangement joins TRBV3-1 to TRBJ1-1; no definite D call. Trimming took off 0 bases at V and 6 bases at J, with 14 bases between the two ends. Looked up from germline, CDR1 is LGHDT and CDR2 is YNNKEL (reference sequence). The CDR3 spans 15 residues. The CDR3 coding sequence is TGTGCCAGCAGCCAAGAACGGCGAGGCGGCCCTGAAGCTTTCTTT. Amino acids: CASSQERRGGPEAFF.

This clonotype showed up many times. The chain employs TRBV5-1 and TRBJ2-3, with TRBD1 identical over 9 bases. CDR1 SGHRS and CDR2 YFSETQ come from the germline V gene. V dropped 4 bases and J dropped 5; count of bases not matched to a gene: 11. The CDR3 loop spans 16 amino acids. The CDR3 spells CASSQGTGFQEDTQYF. CDR3 bases: TGCGCCAGCAGCCAAGGGACAGGGTTTCAAGAAGATACGCAGTATTTT.

On this clonotype itself: A much larger clone sits a single nucleotide away, making a read error possible. The genes are TRBV6-1 and TRBJ1-1; D is undetermined. Germline V gene sequence: CDR1 MNHNS, CDR2 SASEGT. This CDR3 spans 15 amino acids. The germline V and J ends were trimmed by 2 bases and 0 bases, with 10 bases remaining between them. CDR3: CASSERNGMNTEAFF. CDR3 DNA sequence: TGTGCCAGCAGTGAAAGGAACGGCATGAACACTGAAGCTTTCTTT.

This clonotype was observed many times. The chain recombines TRBV5-1 with TRBJ2-1; possible D gene TRBD1, 6 bases. The germline V gene has CDR1 SGHRS and CDR2 YFSETQ. With 4 bases removed from V and 0 bases from J, the gap between germline ends came to 26 bases. This CDR3 is 20 amino acids long. CDR3 nucleotides: TGCGCCAGCAGCCGAGGGGGACGCTTGGCTAGCTGGAGCTCCTACAATGAGCAGTTCTTC. It translates to CASSRGGRLASWSSYNEQFF.

This chain uses TRBV27 with TRBJ1-6; maybe TRBD1 (5 bases). V was trimmed by 2 bases and J by 10 bases, leaving 15 bases between them. The CDR3 sequence is 15 residues long. Germline V CDR1 and CDR2: MNHEY, SMNVEV (reference sequence). The CDR3 DNA reads as TGTGCCAGCAGTTTAGGACCAGGGTCACGATCACCCCTCCACTTT. This gives the protein CASSLGPGSRSPLHF.

The rearrangement links TRBV6-9 to TRBJ2-6; a weak D match, TRBD2 (6 bases). CDR1 and CDR2 from the germline V gene are MNHGY and SVAAGI. The CDR3 covers 17 residues. V was pared by 2 bases and J by 1 base, with 12 bases between. Here the CDR3 reads CASSYGGFGSGANVLTF. Written as DNA, the CDR3 is TGTGCCAGCAGTTATGGGGGGTTTGGGTCTGGGGCCAACGTCCTGACTTTC.

Only a few counts were recorded for this clonotype. This chain connects TRBV9 to TRBJ2-2; D is uncertain. Germline V lookup: CDR1 SGDLS, CDR2 YYNGEE. The CDR3 covers 12 residues. The germline V and J ends were trimmed by 3 bases and 4 bases, with 4 bases remaining between them. The DNA for the CDR3 is TGTGCCAGCAGCGGGTCCACCGGGGAGCTGTTTTTT. It specifies CASSGSTGELFF.

This rearrangement joins TRBV29-1 to TRBJ1-2; D unclear. CDR3 length equals 13 residues. Germline assignment: CDR1 SQVTM and CDR2 ANQGSEA. Trimming stripped 7 bases from V and 2 bases from J, with 14 bases between. This chain's CDR3 is CSGFDPTNYGYTF. The CDR3 coding sequence is TGCAGCGGGTTCGATCCCACCAACTATGGCTACACCTTC.